This T cell receptor beta chain was sequenced for a study of blood T cells in healthy people across ages. Each donor was a healthy Caucasian individual from Russia, aged roughly 6 to 100. Together with a sample-barcoded 5' primer, a J-beta primer mix was included in a second PCR lasting about 7 to 11 cycles. Each CDR3 protein is one row after TCRdb ran MiXCR on the 5' RACE reads. This table holds more than 900,000 distinct CDR3 sequences, approximately 25% found once. The CDR3 is made up of 16 amino acids. Per the germline V gene, CDR1 is SEHNR and CDR2 is FQNEAQ (reference sequence). Trimming at V came to 5 bases and at J to 8 bases, leaving 11 bases not matched to a gene. The same data also went into a second study, on T cells of mothers and their children. From that report: T cell clones that were persistent and microchimeric went undetected.

Sequencing was performed on blood. The rearrangement uses TRBV7-9 and TRBJ2-1, with 11 nucleotides matching TRBD2. The origin of this receptor is a girl aged 2-15 years in good health. The CDR3 spells CASSPPISGRAYEQFF. The CDR3 coding sequence is TGTGCCAGCAGCCCTCCCATTAGCGGGAGGGCCTATGAGCAGTTCTTC. Using reference TRBV7-9 and TRBJ2-1 for the parts outside the CDR3, the full variable domain is DTGVSQNPRHKITKRGQNVTFRCDPISEHNRLYWYRQTLGQGPEFLTYFQNEAQLEKSRLLSDRFSAERPKGSFSTLEIQRTEQGDSAMYLCASSPPISGRAYEQFFGPGTRLTVL.